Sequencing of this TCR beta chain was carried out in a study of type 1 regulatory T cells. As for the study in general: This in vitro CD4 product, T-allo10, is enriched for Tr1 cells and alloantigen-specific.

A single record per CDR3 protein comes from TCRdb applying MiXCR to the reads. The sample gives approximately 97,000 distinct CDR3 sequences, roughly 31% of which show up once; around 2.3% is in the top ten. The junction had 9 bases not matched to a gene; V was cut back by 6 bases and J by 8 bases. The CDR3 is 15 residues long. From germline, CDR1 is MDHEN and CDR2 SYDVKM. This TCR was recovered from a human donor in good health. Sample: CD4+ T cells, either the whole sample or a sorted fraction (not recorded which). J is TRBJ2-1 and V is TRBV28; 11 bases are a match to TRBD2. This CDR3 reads CASSQSSGRRYEQFF. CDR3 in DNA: TGTGCCAGCAGCCAATCTAGCGGGAGGAGGTATGAGCAGTTCTTC.